This TCR beta chain derives from a study of blood T cells in healthy people across ages. Study background: Per every two T cells, about one barcoded beta molecule was captured by template switching.

The extraction recovered at least 5.5 micrograms of total RNA per sample. A sample-barcoded 5' primer and a J-beta primer mix were used in a second PCR of about 7 to 12 cycles. TCRdb called the 5' RACE reads again in MiXCR, with one record for every CDR3 protein. The sample lists around 1,700,000 distinct CDR3 sequences; under 30% were seen once. Study-level findings and limits: Researchers report that TCR beta diversity correlated strongly with naive T cell percentage.

Germline V gives CDR1 SEHNR, CDR2 FQNEAQ (reference sequence). Trimming took 1 base from V and 6 from J; bases not matched to a gene: 4. This CDR3 has 15 amino acids. This clonotype was seen only a few times. Its target is unknown. This receptor was identified in a woman aged 25 to 39 in good health. The chain has TRBV7-9 and TRBJ2-1, with 9 nucleotides matching TRBD2. The specimen sequenced was blood. The CDR3 DNA reads as TGTGCCAGCAGCTTAGGGCGGGGGGGCCGCAATGAGCAGTTCTTC. It specifies CASSLGRGGRNEQFF.